These T cell receptor beta chains were read from a single sample in a study of CD8 T cell repertoires and HIV-1 epitope variants. No antigen has been assigned to these receptors. The table came from immunoSEQ multiplex PCR; TCRdb's copy has only in-frame clones and leaves some out. The sample lists over 5,500 clones; 50% to 75% were seen once. The sample consisted of cultured CD8+ T cells derived from PBMCs. The receptors were sampled from a male donor with HIV. The CDR3 runs from the conserved cysteine through the conserved F or W. The order of the fields is V gene, clone size, D gene, J gene, CDR3 DNA, CDR3 protein. A D gene is named only where the DNA matches it firmly. Expanded clones get a size class; other rows say once, few or many, or leave the size out.

TRBV6-5	.	TRBD2	TRBJ2-1	TGTGCCAGCAGTTACTCCGGACTAGCGGGAGGGAATGAGCAGTTCTTC	CASSYSGLAGGNEQFF
TRBV5-6	.	TRBD2	TRBJ2-7	TGTGCCAGCAGTTCGGGACTAGCGGGGGAGGAGTACTTC	CASSSGLAGEEYF
TRBV5-4	once	.	TRBJ2-7	TGTGCCAGCAGCTTGGGACAGTACCTTCGTGAGCAGTACTTC	CASSLGQYLREQYF
TRBV2	.	.	TRBJ1-1	TGTGCCAGCAAACCAGGGCTCACTGAAGCTTTCTTT	CASKPGLTEAFF
TRBV6-5	.	.	TRBJ2-7	TGTGCCAGCAGGGGGGAGAGCTCCTACGAGCAGTACTTC	CASRGESSYEQYF
TRBV4-2	.	TRBD1	TRBJ2-7	TGTGCCAGCAGCCAACAGCCGGGACAGACCTACGAGCAGTACTTC	CASSQQPGQTYEQYF
TRBV4-2	.	.	TRBJ1-2	TGTGCCAGCAGCCAAGATACGGGAAACTATGGCTACACCTTC	CASSQDTGNYGYTF
TRBV9	.	TRBD2	TRBJ2-1	TGTGCCAGCAGCAAGGGACTAGCGGGAGGGGGGCCCTCCTACAATGAGCAGTTCTTC	CASSKGLAGGGPSYNEQFF
TRBV15	once	.	TRBJ1-2	TGTGCCACCAGCAGAGAGTACCGGCCAGGGGATATGGATGGCTACACCTTC	CATSREYRPGDMDGYTF
TRBV27	.	.	TRBJ2-1	TGTGCCAGCAGTTTATCCCTCCGGGGGCGGGGTAATGAGCAGTTCTTC	CASSLSLRGRGNEQFF
TRBV28	.	.	TRBJ2-7	TGTGCCAGCAAAATCATCGAATCGGGCCACGAGCAGTACTTC	CASKIIESGHEQYF
TRBV2	few	TRBD2	TRBJ2-1	TGTGCCAGCGTAGATGCTAGCGGGACCTACAATGAGCAGTTCTTC	CASVDASGTYNEQFF
TRBV27	medium-sized	.	TRBJ1-4	TGTGCCAGCAGTCCCCTAGCGGCAGGGTCTAATGAAAAACTGTTTTTT	CASSPLAAGSNEKLFF
TRBV7-9	few	.	TRBJ2-7	TGTGCCAGCAGACCGACCGCCGCCCTCCACGAGCAGTACTTC	CASRPTAALHEQYF
TRBV4-3	.	TRBD1	TRBJ2-7	TGCGCCAGCAGCCCAAAAGGACAGGGGGACGAGCAGTACTTC	CASSPKGQGDEQYF
TRBV6-6	.	TRBD1	TRBJ2-5	TGTGCCAGCAGCCCCGGGACAGACGGCAAAGAGACCCAGTACTTC	CASSPGTDGKETQYF
TRBV7-2	.	TRBD2	TRBJ2-7	TGTGCCAGCAGCTCGAGAGGCGGGACTAGCAGCTCCTACGAGCAGTACTTC	CASSSRGGTSSSYEQYF